This T cell receptor beta chain is from a study of blood T cell repertoires in COVID-19. Study in general: From T cells, B-cell-depleted T cells, or PBMCs came the material, which was cDNA or gDNA.

Authors' methods: Quantification of nucleated cells was approximated via reference gene primer amplification. Assay: immunoSEQ multiplex PCR; the TCRdb copy retains only in-frame clones and omits some. Clonal size and the V and J genes are those of that table, whereas D and trimming came from the DNA. The sample includes 240,000 or so clones, about 86% of them seen just once. Germline loops: CDR1 SNHLY, CDR2 FYNNEI. Unmatched junction bases numbered 3, after V lost 6 bases and J lost 2 bases. The CDR3 is 13 amino acids. The specimen sequenced was peripheral blood. This clonotype was obtained from a woman of 80 years or more with acute or convalescent COVID-19. This rearrangement joins TRBV2 to TRBJ1-2; 7 bases agree with TRBD1. The CDR3 DNA follows: TGTGCCAGCAGAAACAGGGGAAACTATGGCTACACCTTC. It codes for CASRNRGNYGYTF.